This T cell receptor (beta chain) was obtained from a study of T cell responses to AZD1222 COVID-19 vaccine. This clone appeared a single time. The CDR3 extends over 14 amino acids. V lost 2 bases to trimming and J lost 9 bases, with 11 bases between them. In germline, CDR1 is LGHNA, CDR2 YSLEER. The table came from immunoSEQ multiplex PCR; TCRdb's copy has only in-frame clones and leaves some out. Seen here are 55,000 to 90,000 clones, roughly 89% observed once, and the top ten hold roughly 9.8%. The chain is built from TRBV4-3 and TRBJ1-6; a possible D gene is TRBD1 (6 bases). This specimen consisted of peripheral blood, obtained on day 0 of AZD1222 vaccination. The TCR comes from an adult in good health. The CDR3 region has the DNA TGCGCCAGCAGCCAAATTACAGGGTCTTCACCCCTCCACTTT. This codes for CASSQITGSSPLHF.